This T cell receptor (beta chain) was retrieved from a study of regulatory T cells in long-lasting Graves disease. A few counts support this clonotype. Time point indicated: newly diagnosed GD, antithyroid drugs for less than 3 months. Construction of the TCR library relied on RNA isolated from PBMCs. There are 15 residues in the CDR3. From germline, CDR1 is SGHRS and CDR2 YFSETQ. Trimming removed 1 base from V and 9 bases from J; junction bases left unmatched: 7. iRepertoire HTBI primers and Arm-PCR of CDR3 regions built TCR beta libraries. TCRdb re-called the multiplex PCR reads with MiXCR, one entry per CDR3 protein. The sample shows roughly 530,000 distinct CDR3 sequences, about 16% of them seen only once. The sample was also reused in another study, on T cells in Graves' hyperthyroidism and ophthalmopathy.

Sequenced material: peripheral blood mononuclear cells (PBMCs), taken at new diagnosis, from a patient treated with antithyroid drugs. This TCR came from a woman aged 40-60 years with Graves disease. The J gene is TRBJ2-1, the V gene TRBV5-1; 10 nucleotides match TRBD2. The CDR3 loop is CASSLYQRGGTEQFF. The CDR3 nucleotides read TGCGCCAGCAGCTTGTACCAGCGGGGGGGCACTGAGCAGTTCTTC. The whole variable domain, filled in from reference TRBV5-1 and TRBJ2-1, reads KAGVTQTPRYLIKTRGQQVTLSCSPISGHRSVSWYQQTPGQGLQFLFEYFSETQRNKGNFPGRFSGRQFSNSRSEMNVSTLELGDSALYLCASSLYQRGGTEQFFGPGTRLTVL.